One and the same sample provided the 32 T cell receptor beta chains below, sequenced in a study of blood T cell repertoires in COVID-19. Profiling relied on immunoSEQ multiplex PCR, and the TCRdb table lists in-frame clones only, not all of them. The sample includes fewer than 200,000 clones, 70% to 80% of them seen just once. Sequencing input: peripheral blood. The origin of the receptors is a woman aged 50 to 60 with active or convalescent COVID-19.

The V and J genes are TRBV6-2 or TRBV6-3 and TRBJ1-6, with D perhaps TRBD1 (6 bases). Germline V gives CDR1 MNHEY, CDR2 SVGEGT. This CDR3 contains 19 residues. Trimming cost V 6 bases and J 0 bases, with 21 bases left between them. For the CDR3, the DNA is TGTGCCAGCAGCGCGGGGGCCAGGACCATTAGCTCCTATAATTCACCCCTCCACTTT. Translation gives CASSAGARTISSYNSPLHF.

The chain uses TRBV27 and TRBJ2-1; 10 nucleotides align to TRBD2. CDR1 is MNHEY and CDR2 is SMNVEV in the germline V gene (reference sequence). The CDR3 extends over 17 amino acids. V lost 4 bases and J lost 1; bases outside the gene matches: 7. DNA of the CDR3: TGTGCCAGCAGTTCCCCCGGACTAGCGGCGTCCTACAATGAGCAGTTCTTC. It encodes CASSSPGLAASYNEQFF.

V usage is TRBV25-1 and J usage is TRBJ2-3; 9 bases map to TRBD1. Trimming took 6 bases from V and 4 from J; bases not matched to a gene: 5. CDR3 length: 14 amino acids. Germline assignment: CDR1 MGHDK and CDR2 SYGVNS. The CDR3 sequence is CASSLGQGADTQYF. DNA for the CDR3: TGTGCCAGCAGCTTGGGACAGGGCGCAGATACGCAGTATTTT.

The V and J genes are TRBV7-9 and TRBJ2-1; 8 bases agree with TRBD1. Germline loops: CDR1 SEHNR, CDR2 FQNEAQ (reference sequence). CDR3 length: 16 residues. J was trimmed by 12 bases and V by 5 bases; bases with no gene match: 18. The CDR3 region is CASSIPGRGQDLGQFF. The CDR3 nucleotides are TGTGCCAGCAGCATCCCGGGTAGGGGACAGGATTTGGGGCAGTTCTTC.

This clone turned up a few times. The chain uses TRBV19 and TRBJ1-1; the D gene is possibly TRBD1 (6 bases). Germline V gene sequence: CDR1 LNHDA, CDR2 SQIVND (reference sequence). The CDR3 is 15 amino acids. Trimming removed 4 bases from V and 0 bases from J, with 12 bases in between. The CDR3 protein is CASSRGGAVNTEAFF. DNA of the CDR3: TGTGCCAGTAGTAGGGGGGGCGCCGTGAACACTGAAGCTTTCTTT.

This clone was observed a single time. This sequence joins TRBV29-1 and TRBJ2-4; 10 bases match TRBD1. V dropped 6 bases and J dropped 3; count of bases not matched to a gene: 5. Germline V CDR1 and CDR2: SQVTM, ANQGSEA. CDR3 length: 14 residues. The CDR3 DNA is TGCAGCGTCACGACAGGGGGCAACAAAAACATTCAGTACTTC. Its translation: CSVTTGGNKNIQYF.

This chain links TRBV6-1 with TRBJ2-7; 10 bases fit TRBD1. The CDR3 is 17 amino acids. V lost 1 base and J lost 2; bases outside the gene matches: 8. Germline-derived CDR1 and CDR2 are MNHNS and SASEGT. The DNA of the CDR3 is TGTGCCAGCAGTGAAGGAATGGGGGGGACAGGGGCCTACGAGCAGTACTTC. Translated: CASSEGMGGTGAYEQYF.

The V call is TRBV9, the J call TRBJ2-1; possible D gene TRBD2, 7 bases. With 4 bases removed from V and 5 bases from J, the gap between germline ends came to 19 bases. The CDR3 has 16 residues. Looked up from germline, CDR1 is SGDLS and CDR2 is YYNGEE. For the CDR3, the DNA is TGTGCCAGCAGCCCCTATTGGGGGGGCCGGGACAATGAGCAGTTCTTC. Translating gives CASSPYWGGRDNEQFF. Looking up the rest from reference TRBV9 and TRBJ2-1 gives the full variable domain: DSGVTQTPKHLITATGQRVTLRCSPRSGDLSVYWYQQSLDQGLQFLIQYYNGEERAKGNILERFSAQQFPDLHSELNLSSLELGDSALYFCASSPYWGGRDNEQFFGPGTRLTVL.

This sequence joins TRBV28 and TRBJ1-6, with 7 bases fitting TRBD1. J lost 6 bases, V lost 9 bases, and 11 bases had no gene match. The CDR3 totals 15 residues. Germline CDR1 reads MDHEN; CDR2 reads SYDVKM. CDR3 DNA sequence: TGTGCCAGTACAGACCCCGGGACAGCTAATTCACCCCTCCACTTT. Protein: CASTDPGTANSPLHF.

This chain links TRBV9 with TRBJ2-1, with 9 bases lining up with TRBD2. The V and J ends lost 4 bases and 3 bases, in that order; junction bases with no gene match: 5. CDR1 SGDLS and CDR2 YYNGEE come from the germline V gene. The CDR3 is 15 amino acids. The CDR3 region is CASSIGLANYNEQFF. Written as DNA, the CDR3 is TGTGCCAGCAGCATAGGACTAGCGAACTACAATGAGCAGTTCTTC.

J is TRBJ2-2 and V is TRBV9; TRBD2 matches at 9 bases. With V trimmed by 4 bases and J by 0 bases, 7 bases remained unmatched. The germline CDR1 and CDR2 sequences are SGDLS and YYNGEE. This CDR3 spans 17 amino acids. CDR3 bases: TGTGCCAGCAGCCCCAGTCTAGCGGGGCCGAACACCGGGGAGCTGTTTTTT. This translates into CASSPSLAGPNTGELFF. Full variable domain (outside the CDR3, taken from reference TRBV9 and TRBJ2-2): DSGVTQTPKHLITATGQRVTLRCSPRSGDLSVYWYQQSLDQGLQFLIQYYNGEERAKGNILERFSAQQFPDLHSELNLSSLELGDSALYFCASSPSLAGPNTGELFFGEGSRLTVL.

This clone appeared once. The chain joins TRBV15 to TRBJ2-1; D is undetermined. This CDR3 has 12 residues. CDR1 and CDR2 (germline): LNHNV, YYDKDF (reference sequence). V lost 4 bases, J lost 4 bases, and 5 bases lay in between. The CDR3 loop is CATSILYNEQFF. CDR3 sequence (DNA): TGTGCCACCAGCATCTTATACAATGAGCAGTTCTTC.

This clone has only a few counts. The CDR3 DNA is TGTGCCAGTTACGAGGGGGCCTCCTACAATGAGCAGTTCTTC. Amino acid sequence: CASYEGASYNEQFF. The rearrangement links TRBV11-2 to TRBJ2-1, with 7 nucleotides matching TRBD1. Trimming took 9 bases from V and 0 from J; bases not matched to a gene: 5. CDR3 length: 14 residues. The germline gives CDR1 SGHAT, CDR2 FQNNGV.

V and J are TRBV5-1 and TRBJ2-7, with D tentatively TRBD2 (6 bases). V was clipped by 2 bases and J by 2 bases, with 14 bases between them. The CDR3 is 15 amino acids. In germline, CDR1 is SGHRS, CDR2 YFSETQ. The CDR3 protein is CASSLSGRTPYEQYF. The CDR3 DNA follows: TGCGCCAGCAGCTTAAGCGGGCGGACTCCCTACGAGCAGTACTTC.

The chain uses TRBV3-1 (or the pseudogene TRBV3-2) and TRBJ2-3, with TRBD2 identical over 8 bases. Germline trimming cut 0 bases from V and 1 base from J; bases unmatched to any gene: 3. The length of the CDR3 is 16 residues. Germline V CDR1 and CDR2: LGHDT, YNNKEL (reference sequence). The CDR3 DNA is TGTGCCAGCAGCCAAGACGGTAGCGGGGGCACAGATACGCAGTATTTT. Its translation is CASSQDGSGGTDTQYF.

A word on this clone: The germline gene is not matched at one end of the junction; a read error may be the cause. CDR3 bases: TGTGCCAGCAGCAGCACAGCCCAACAGACCCAGTACTTC. Translated: CASSSTAQQTQYF. This rearrangement joins TRBV7-6 to TRBJ2-5; no reliable D call. This CDR3 comprises 13 residues. Germline CDR1 SGHVS, CDR2 FNYEAQ.

V is TRBV18 and J is TRBJ1-5, with D possibly being TRBD1 (6 bases). Per germline, CDR1 KGHSH and CDR2 LQKENI. The CDR3 runs 15 residues. The V gene lost 5 bases and the J gene lost 1 base, with 12 bases spanning the gap. This chain's CDR3 is CASSAARGSNQPQHF. In DNA form, the CDR3 reads TGTGCCAGCTCAGCTGCCAGGGGAAGCAATCAGCCCCAGCATTTT.

This clone has only a few counts. The rearrangement uses TRBV6-5 and TRBJ1-1, with D tentatively TRBD1 (5 bases). The germline gives CDR1 MNHEY, CDR2 SVGAGI. CDR3 length: 13 residues. V lost 4 bases, J lost 5 bases, and 11 bases lay in between. This CDR3 is CASSLSRATEAFF. In nucleotides, the CDR3 is TGTGCCAGCAGTTTAAGCAGGGCGACTGAAGCTTTCTTT.

The genes are TRBV19 and TRBJ2-1, with 8 bases matching TRBD2. The germline V gene has CDR1 LNHDA and CDR2 SQIVND (reference sequence). The CDR3 runs to 14 residues. V shed 6 bases, J shed 7 bases, and the junction held 8 bases outside the gene matches. This chain's CDR3 is CASRPGRAGNEQFF. Written as DNA, the CDR3 is TGTGCCAGTAGACCCGGGAGGGCCGGGAATGAGCAGTTCTTC.

V and J are TRBV10-3 and TRBJ2-1, with D unclear. V lost 5 bases and J lost 5, with 13 bases in between. The CDR3 is 14 residues long. CDR1 is ENHRY, CDR2 SYGVKD, per germline. CDR3 protein: CAISTKPENNEQFF. CDR3 sequence (DNA): TGTGCCATCAGTACTAAGCCGGAGAACAATGAGCAGTTCTTC.

Only a few counts were recorded for this clone. This chain uses TRBV14 with TRBJ1-1, with a possible D match to TRBD1 (5 bases). The CDR3 runs 16 residues. Trimming left V 1 base short and J 6 bases short, with 18 bases between. Germline V CDR1 and CDR2: SGHDN, FVKESK. The CDR3 DNA follows: TGTGCCAGCAGCCAAGCAGGGACTCTTCGGGGGGCTGAAGCTTTCTTT. It codes for CASSQAGTLRGAEAFF. Supplemented by reference TRBV14 and TRBJ1-1, the full variable domain reads EAGVTQFPSHSVIEKGQTVTLRCDPISGHDNLYWYRRVMGKEIKFLLHFVKESKQDESGMPNNRFLAERTGGTYSTLKVQPAELEDSGVYFCASSQAGTLRGAEAFFGQGTRLTVV.

The chain joins TRBV7-9 to TRBJ2-7; possible D gene TRBD1, 6 bases. This CDR3 has 18 residues. V lost 5 bases to trimming and J lost 4 bases, with 27 bases between them. Germline V gene data show CDR1 as SEHNR and CDR2 as FQNEAQ (reference sequence). DNA of the CDR3: TGTGCCAGCAGCCACCAGCTAGAACAGGGACCCCTGAGGTACGAGCAGTACTTC. Protein sequence: CASSHQLEQGPLRYEQYF.

The rearrangement joins TRBV18 to TRBJ2-5; D possibly corresponds to TRBD2 (6 bases). The CDR3 contains 13 residues. Deletions cut 2 bases from V and 5 bases from J, with 9 bases between. Germline V gene lookup returns CDR1 KGHSH and CDR2 LQKENI. The CDR3 DNA is TGTGCCAGCTCACCAGGCAGCGGGGAGACCCAGTACTTC. Protein: CASSPGSGETQYF.

This rearrangement joins TRBV12-3 or TRBV12-4 to TRBJ1-2; D gene unclear. V lost 3 bases to trimming and J lost 4 bases, with 9 bases between them. This CDR3 has 13 amino acids. Written as DNA, the CDR3 is TGTGCCAGCAGTTTCCGAGGCGGCTATGGCTACACCTTC. Its protein is CASSFRGGYGYTF.

The rearrangement uses TRBV4-3 and TRBJ2-3, with a tentative D call TRBD2 (7 bases). V was trimmed by 5 bases and J by 6 bases, leaving 15 bases between them. CDR1 and CDR2 from the germline V gene are LGHNA and YSLEER. The CDR3 has 14 residues. CDR3 nucleotide sequence: TGCGCCAGCAGCTCTGGGGGGGCCGGGGATACGCAGTATTTT. Amino acid sequence: CASSSGGAGDTQYF.

This rearrangement joins TRBV4-2 to TRBJ1-3, with a weak D call TRBD1 (5 bases). The CDR3 spans 15 residues. Germline lookup yields CDR1 LGHNA and CDR2 YNFKEQ. Trimming took 0 bases from V and 1 from J, leaving 7 bases between them. CDR3 in amino acids: CASSQETASGNTIYF. CDR3 nucleotides: TGTGCCAGCAGCCAAGAGACAGCTTCTGGAAACACCATATATTTT.

This clone was counted at least ten times. This chain connects TRBV12-5 to TRBJ2-5; a weak D match, TRBD1 (5 bases). CDR1 is LGHNT, CDR2 FRNRAP, per germline. Trimming pared 1 base from V and 5 bases from J, leaving 11 bases between. The CDR3 extends over 14 amino acids. This CDR3 is CASGLGPAGETQYF. The CDR3 DNA is TGTGCTAGTGGTTTGGGACCAGCAGGGGAGACCCAGTACTTC.

The J gene is TRBJ2-5, the V gene TRBV5-1; D is unclear. Germline values: CDR1 SGHRS, CDR2 YFSETQ. Trimming took 0 bases from V and 5 from J, leaving 8 bases between them. The CDR3 covers 13 residues. This CDR3 reads CASSLDVRETQYF. The CDR3 DNA is TGCGCCAGCAGCTTGGACGTCCGGGAGACCCAGTACTTC. The full variable domain, rest sourced from reference TRBV5-1 and TRBJ2-5, is KAGVTQTPRYLIKTRGQQVTLSCSPISGHRSVSWYQQTPGQGLQFLFEYFSETQRNKGNFPGRFSGRQFSNSRSEMNVSTLELGDSALYLCASSLDVRETQYFGPGTRLLVL.

The chain carries TRBV27 and TRBJ2-3, with 12 positions matching TRBD2. Germline lookup yields CDR1 MNHEY and CDR2 SMNVEV (reference sequence). The V gene end was trimmed by 6 bases and the J gene end by 5 bases; junction bases not matched to a gene: 6. The CDR3 extends over 15 amino acids. CDR3 nucleotide sequence: TGTGCCAGCAGCCTCCTAGCGGGAGGGGTAGATACGCAGTATTTT. This codes for CASSLLAGGVDTQYF.

V and J are TRBV6-4 and TRBJ2-1; D is perhaps TRBD2 (7 bases). The CDR3 totals 15 residues. CDR1 is MRHNA and CDR2 is SNTAGT in the germline V gene. V was cut by 2 bases and J by 3 bases, with 11 bases left in between. CDR3 sequence reads: CASSDGGGYYNEQFF. Here the CDR3 DNA reads TGTGCCAGCAGTGACGGCGGGGGCTACTACAATGAGCAGTTCTTC.

This clone was seen a handful of times. The rearrangement joins TRBV19 to TRBJ1-2; 7 nucleotides match TRBD1. The CDR3 extends over 15 amino acids. Germline V gene data show CDR1 as LNHDA and CDR2 as SQIVND (reference sequence). Germline trimming cut 5 bases from V and 0 bases from J; bases unmatched to any gene: 6. The chain's CDR3 is CASSFPGQPNYGYTF. In DNA, the CDR3 is TGTGCCAGTAGTTTCCCGGGACAGCCTAACTATGGCTACACCTTC.

This chain links TRBV5-1 with TRBJ2-3, with D possibly TRBD2 on 5 matching bases. The CDR3 is 19 amino acids. V was trimmed by 0 bases and J by 0 bases, leaving 20 bases between them. Germline V gives CDR1 SGHRS, CDR2 YFSETQ. This chain's CDR3 is CASSLARLAHPSSTDTQYF. The CDR3 DNA follows: TGCGCCAGCAGCTTGGCCAGGCTAGCCCACCCTTCTAGCACAGATACGCAGTATTTT.